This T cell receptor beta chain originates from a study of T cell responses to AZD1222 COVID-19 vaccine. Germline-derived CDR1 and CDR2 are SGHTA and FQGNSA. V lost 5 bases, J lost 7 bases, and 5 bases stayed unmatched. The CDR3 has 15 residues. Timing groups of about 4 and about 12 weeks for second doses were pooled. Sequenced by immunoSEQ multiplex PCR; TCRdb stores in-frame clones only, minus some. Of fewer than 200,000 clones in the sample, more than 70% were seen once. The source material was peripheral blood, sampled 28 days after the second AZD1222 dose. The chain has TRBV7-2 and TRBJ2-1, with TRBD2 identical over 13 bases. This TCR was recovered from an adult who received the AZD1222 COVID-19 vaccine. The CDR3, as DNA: TGTGCCAGCAGCCCGAGGACTAGCGGGAGTAATGAGCAGTTCTTC. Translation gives CASSPRTSGSNEQFF. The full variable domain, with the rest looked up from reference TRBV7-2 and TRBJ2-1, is GAGVSQSPSNKVTEKGKDVELRCDPISGHTALYWYRQSLGQGLEFLIYFQGNSAPDKSGLPSDRFSAERTGGSVSTLTIQRTQQEDSAVYLCASSPRTSGSNEQFFGPGTRLTVL.